These 20 T cell receptor beta chains share one sample of origin, sequenced in a study of shared clonotypes between healthy human individuals. Clones were sequenced by immunoSEQ multiplex PCR, and TCRdb holds only the in-frame ones, with some missing. Seen here are 1.5 million to 2.5 million clones, about 95% observed once, and the top ten hold roughly 1.2%. Naive CD8 isolation took CD45RO-negative cells positively selected for CCR7 and excluded terminally differentiated effector memory CD45RA+ cells. Sequencing was carried out using naive CD8+ T cells sorted from blood. Receptors were obtained from a man aged 18 to 29 in good health.

Here the CDR3 DNA reads TGTGCCAGTAGTCTTAAGACAGGGTGGGACAAACTCAATCAGCCCCAGCATTTT. It specifies CASSLKTGWDKLNQPQHF. The chain uses TRBV19 and TRBJ1-5; 7 bases match TRBD1. The CDR3 runs 18 residues. Trimming cost V 5 bases and J 3 bases; bases outside gene matches: 16. Germline CDR1 and CDR2: LNHDA and SQIVND (reference sequence).

The chain carries TRBV27 and TRBJ2-7, with a possible D match to TRBD1 (6 bases). V was clipped by 4 bases and J by 2 bases, with 15 bases between them. This CDR3 is built from 15 residues. Germline CDR1 and CDR2: MNHEY and SMNVEV (reference sequence). For the CDR3, the DNA is TGTGCCAGCAGTTCTCGACAGGTCCTTACCTACGAGCAGTACTTC. Translation gives CASSSRQVLTYEQYF.

The chain recombines TRBV11-2 with TRBJ1-1, with D uncertain. The CDR3 loop spans 15 amino acids. Germline V gene lookup returns CDR1 SGHAT and CDR2 FQNNGV. V was shortened by 5 bases and J by 5 bases, with 18 bases between the two germline ends. In nucleotides, the CDR3 is TGTGCCAGCAGCGGAGAGAGACGGGGTGGGACTGAAGCTTTCTTT. Protein sequence: CASSGERRGGTEAFF.

Note on this clone: Other DNA sequences within the sample encode an identical CDR3. The chain is built from TRBV7-9 and TRBJ2-5; D is perhaps TRBD1 (5 bases). Germline V CDR1 and CDR2: SEHNR, FQNEAQ (reference sequence). The CDR3 extends over 13 amino acids. V was trimmed by 2 bases and J by 5 bases, leaving 9 bases between them. CDR3 DNA sequence: TGTGCCAGCAGCTTACTGTCAGGGGAGACCCAGTACTTC. This translates into CASSLLSGETQYF.

The chain links TRBV5-1 to TRBJ2-1; 10 bases map to TRBD2. J gave up 9 bases and V 4 bases, and 4 bases lay outside the gene matches. CDR1 SGHRS and CDR2 YFSETQ come from the germline V gene. The CDR3 is made up of 13 amino acids. The CDR3 bases are TGCGCCAGCAGCCCAGCGGGGGGGGGTGAGCAGTTCTTC. It translates to CASSPAGGGEQFF. The full variable domain, completed using reference TRBV5-1 and TRBJ2-1, is KAGVTQTPRYLIKTRGQQVTLSCSPISGHRSVSWYQQTPGQGLQFLFEYFSETQRNKGNFPGRFSGRQFSNSRSEMNVSTLELGDSALYLCASSPAGGGEQFFGPGTRLTVL.

This clone was detected only once. Within the sample, other DNA sequences also encode this same CDR3. The chain has TRBV5-6 and TRBJ1-2; D perhaps matches TRBD1 (6 bases). The CDR3 runs to 13 residues. Germline V gene data show CDR1 as SGHDT and CDR2 as YYEEEE. V was clipped by 4 bases and J by 8 bases, with 15 bases between them. The CDR3 DNA reads as TGTGCCAGCAGCCCCGGGGGGGGCGGAGGCTACACCTTC. This sequence encodes CASSPGGGGGYTF.

The chain employs TRBV7-9 and TRBJ2-7; possibly TRBD1 for D (6 bases). This CDR3 spans 15 amino acids. The V gene lost 1 base and the J gene lost 2 bases, with 12 bases spanning the gap. CDR1 is SEHNR and CDR2 is FQNEAQ in the germline V gene (reference sequence). The CDR3 DNA reads TGTGCCAGCAGCTTAGGAGACAGGAGACCCTACGAGCAGTACTTC. Protein sequence: CASSLGDRRPYEQYF.

This chain connects TRBV9 to TRBJ1-2; D not certain. Deletions cut 3 bases from V and 8 bases from J, with 11 bases between. This CDR3 has 12 amino acids. Germline values: CDR1 SGDLS, CDR2 YYNGEE. The CDR3 sequence: CASSDFPGGYTF. CDR3 coding DNA: TGTGCCAGCAGCGACTTCCCGGGAGGCTACACCTTC.

The chain joins TRBV7-9 to TRBJ2-3, with TRBD2 matching over 15 bases. Per the germline V gene, CDR1 is SEHNR and CDR2 is FQNEAQ (reference sequence). V gave up 5 bases and J gave up 0 bases; unmatched junction bases: 9. This CDR3 has 19 amino acids. In DNA form, the CDR3 reads TGTGCCAGCAGCAGTCTCGGGACTAGCGGGGGGTCTAGCACAGATACGCAGTATTTT. It codes for CASSSLGTSGGSSTDTQYF.

The chain joins TRBV30 to TRBJ1-3; D unresolved. Germline V gene lookup returns CDR1 GTSNPN and CDR2 SVGIG (reference sequence). The V end was cut by 4 bases, the J end by 0 bases, with 16 bases between. This CDR3 region has 16 residues. Written as DNA, the CDR3 is TGTGCCTGGAACGTATGGACGGAGAGCTCTGGAAACACCATATATTTT. It codes for CAWNVWTESSGNTIYF.

The chain has TRBV4-1 and TRBJ2-2, with no clear D. The V end was cut by 1 base, the J end by 8 bases, with 11 bases between. CDR1 is MGHRA, CDR2 YSYEKL, per germline. This CDR3 is 14 amino acids long. The CDR3: CASSQGDSLGELFF. DNA for the CDR3: TGCGCCAGCAGCCAAGGAGATAGCCTGGGGGAGCTGTTTTTT.

V and J are TRBV7-9 and TRBJ1-5; D remains unclear. Between the trimmed V and J ends, which lost 1 base and 3 bases, there was a span of 7 bases. The CDR3 consists of 14 residues. Germline V gives CDR1 SEHNR, CDR2 FQNEAQ (reference sequence). The CDR3 DNA sequence: TGTGCCAGCAGCTTAGATGGAAACAATCAGCCCCAGCATTTT. Translated, it gives CASSLDGNNQPQHF.

The chain joins TRBV7-2 to TRBJ2-2; D might be TRBD1 or TRBD2, each matching 7 bases. In germline, CDR1 is SGHTA, CDR2 FQGNSA. V was trimmed by 5 bases and J by 7 bases, leaving 23 bases between them. This CDR3 is 17 amino acids long. The CDR3 region has the DNA TGTGCCAGCAGCAACACTCTGGTGGGAGGGGGCGTCGGGGAGCTGTTTTTT. It specifies CASSNTLVGGGVGELFF.

The rearrangement uses TRBV7-6 and TRBJ1-4, with a tentative D call TRBD1 (6 bases). CDR1 is SGHVS, CDR2 FNYEAQ, per germline. Trimming took 1 base from V and 6 from J, leaving 9 bases between them. The CDR3 has 14 amino acids. The CDR3 coding sequence is TGTGCCAGCAGCTTAGTAGGGGGGGATGAAAAACTGTTTTTT. The encoded protein is CASSLVGGDEKLFF.

The chain employs TRBV28 and TRBJ2-3, with 7 bases identical to TRBD2. V shed 3 bases, J shed 0 bases, and the junction held 15 bases outside the gene matches. This CDR3 region has 19 residues. Germline CDR1 is MDHEN and CDR2 is SYDVKM. The CDR3 DNA reads TGTGCCAGCAGTTTGGGAGTGGTCCGGGACTACCCTAGCACAGATACGCAGTATTTT. It is translated as CASSLGVVRDYPSTDTQYF.

This sequence joins TRBV27 and TRBJ2-3; D not resolved. Germline V gene lookup returns CDR1 MNHEY and CDR2 SMNVEV (reference sequence). Between the trimmed V and J ends, which lost 3 bases and 2 bases, there was a span of 3 bases. This CDR3 contains 12 residues. CDR3: CASSFPTDTQYF. CDR3 bases: TGTGCCAGCAGTTTCCCCACAGATACGCAGTATTTT.

V is TRBV19 and J is TRBJ2-5; TRBD2 might be the D (5 bases). CDR1 and CDR2 (germline): LNHDA, SQIVND (reference sequence). This CDR3 region has 13 residues. Trimming removed 7 bases at V and 2 bases at J, with 11 bases between. CDR3 nucleotides: TGTGCCAGTACCAGGACGGGACAAGAGACCCAGTACTTC. This translates into CASTRTGQETQYF.

The chain employs TRBV11-1 and TRBJ1-1; possibly TRBD1 for D (5 bases). CDR1 SGHAT and CDR2 FQDESV come from the germline V gene (reference sequence). Trimming took off 5 bases at V and 5 bases at J, with 18 bases between the two ends. CDR3 length: 15 residues. The CDR3 loop is CASSRGRTGETEAFF. In DNA form, the CDR3 reads TGTGCCAGCAGCAGAGGGAGGACGGGGGAGACTGAAGCTTTCTTT.

This clone was seen just once. The rearrangement uses TRBV10-3 and TRBJ1-3; D might be TRBD1 (5 bases). V was shortened by 8 bases and J by 1 base, with 24 bases between the two germline ends. The CDR3 loop spans 18 amino acids. Germline V gene sequence: CDR1 ENHRY, CDR2 SYGVKD. The CDR3 DNA follows: TGTGCCATCCGTCCCCCAACCGGGACGGTCGAGTCTGGAAACACCATATATTTT. Encoded protein: CAIRPPTGTVESGNTIYF.

CDR3 sequence (DNA): TGTGCCAGCAGCATACACACAGATACGCAGTATTTT. Protein product: CASSIHTDTQYF. The rearrangement links TRBV11-2 to TRBJ2-3; D is uncertain. The length of the CDR3 is 12 residues. Germline V gives CDR1 SGHAT, CDR2 FQNNGV. V was trimmed by 5 bases and J by 2 bases, leaving 5 bases between them.